The 17 T cell receptor beta chains reported below all come from one sample, sequenced in a study of blood T cells in healthy people across ages. Alongside a J-beta primer mix, a sample-barcoded 5' primer served in a second PCR lasting roughly 6 to 11 cycles. MiXCR was run by TCRdb on the 5' RACE reads, yielding one entry per CDR3 protein. The sample lists some 800,000 distinct CDR3 sequences; under 55% were seen once. Sequencing used blood. Receptors originate from a man aged 55 to 70 in good health.

The gene calls are TRBV12-3 or TRBV12-4 and TRBJ2-5; D uncertain. V lost 3 bases to trimming and J lost 11 bases, with 22 bases between them. CDR3 length: 15 residues. The CDR3 reads CASSFRTFRRNEQYF. The CDR3 bases are TGTGCCAGCAGTTTTAGGACCTTTCGTCGGAATGAGCAGTACTTC.

The gene calls are TRBV2 and TRBJ2-3, with TRBD2 matching 10 bases. V gave up 5 bases and J gave up 8 bases; unmatched junction bases: 1. In germline, CDR1 is SNHLY, CDR2 FYNNEI. The CDR3 is 12 amino acids. CDR3 region: CASSLAGVTQYF. CDR3 in DNA: TGTGCCAGCAGTCTAGCGGGGGTTACGCAGTATTTT.

This clonotype has only a few counts. The chain has TRBV28 and TRBJ2-2, with TRBD2 matching over 8 bases. This CDR3 has 17 residues. Germline V lookup: CDR1 MDHEN, CDR2 SYDVKM. Germline trimming cut 7 bases from V and 5 bases from J; bases unmatched to any gene: 15. The CDR3 region has the DNA TGTGCCAGCACCAACGGCTTTCGGGGGGGCAGAACCGGGGAGCTGTTTTTT. Translating it yields CASTNGFRGGRTGELFF.

The gene calls are TRBV15 and TRBJ2-7; TRBD1 is a possible D gene (5 bases). In germline, CDR1 is LNHNV, CDR2 YYDKDF (reference sequence). Between the trimmed V and J ends, which lost 0 bases and 3 bases, there was a span of 12 bases. The CDR3 is 15 amino acids. This chain's CDR3 is CATSRDQDRNYEQYF. CDR3 nucleotide sequence: TGTGCCACCAGCAGAGATCAAGACAGAAACTACGAGCAGTACTTC.

This sequence joins TRBV28 and TRBJ2-4, with 7 bases matching TRBD2. The CDR3 sequence is 18 residues long. Unmatched junction bases numbered 15, after V lost 4 bases and J lost 3 bases. The V gene's germline CDR1 is MDHEN and CDR2 SYDVKM. For the CDR3, the DNA is TGTGCCAGCAGTTCAACTGGAGGAGGGCGGGGGAGCAAAAACATTCAGTACTTC. Translation: CASSSTGGGRGSKNIQYF.

This clonotype came up a few times. The CDR3 nucleotides read TGCAGTGCTAACGAGGGGGCGGGTAGGCAAGAGACCCAGTACTTC. It encodes CSANEGAGRQETQYF. V gene TRBV20-1 combines with J gene TRBJ2-5, with 7 bases aligning to TRBD1. Germline V lookup: CDR1 DFQATT, CDR2 SNEGSKA (reference sequence). The CDR3 spans 15 residues. Trimming removed 4 bases from V and 2 bases from J; junction bases left unmatched: 10.

This clonotype appeared a few times. The chain uses TRBV20-1 and TRBJ2-5, with D perhaps matching TRBD2 (6 bases). This CDR3 region has 15 residues. Germline V lookup: CDR1 DFQATT, CDR2 SNEGSKA (reference sequence). Trimming left V 2 bases short and J 3 bases short, with 16 bases between. CDR3 DNA: TGCAGTGCTAGAAAACCAGGGACTTCGAAAGAGACCCAGTACTTC. Translated, it gives CSARKPGTSKETQYF.

In the case of this clonotype: An end of the junction differs from the germline gene, which may be a read error. The chain links TRBV2 to TRBJ2-1, with 7 nucleotides matching TRBD1. CDR1 SNHLY and CDR2 FYNNEI come from the germline V gene. CDR3 length: 16 residues. CDR3 residues: CASSERPGQPTNEQFF. The CDR3 coding sequence is TGCGCCAGCAGTGAACGTCCGGGACAGCCAACCAATGAGCAGTTCTTC.

The chain couples TRBV5-6 to TRBJ2-7, with no clear D. Trimming stripped 0 bases from V and 4 bases from J, with 8 bases between. The CDR3 contains 13 residues. Looked up from germline, CDR1 is SGHDT and CDR2 is YYEEEE. This CDR3 is CASSLALEYEQYF. CDR3 sequence (DNA): TGTGCCAGCAGCTTGGCTCTCGAGTACGAGCAGTACTTC.

V and J are TRBV7-9 and TRBJ1-1; D gene uncertain. Deletions cut 3 bases from V and 6 bases from J, with 17 bases between. The CDR3 is 15 amino acids. Germline loops: CDR1 SEHNR, CDR2 FQNEAQ (reference sequence). In nucleotides, the CDR3 is TGTGCCAGCAGCTTTTTACCTCGGGGTAGCGCTGAAGCTTTCTTT. Protein product: CASSFLPRGSAEAFF.

This clonotype was detected only a few times. The chain recombines TRBV12-3 or TRBV12-4 with TRBJ2-4; 10 bases match TRBD2. The J call may be mistaken, given a closer DNA end match to TRBJ2-7. This CDR3 region has 16 residues. The CDR3 DNA follows: TGTGCCATCGGTAGAGGTCCACTAGCGGGGATTTACGAGCAGTACTTC. This codes for CAIGRGPLAGIYEQYF.

The V call is TRBV7-2, the J call TRBJ2-1, with 8 positions matching TRBD1. The closer fit of TRBJ2-7 to the DNA end suggests the J call may be wrong. CDR1 is SGHTA, CDR2 FQGNSA, per germline. The CDR3 is 16 amino acids. The CDR3 spells CASSSRQGRGGNEQYF. The CDR3 nucleotides are TGTGCCAGCAGCTCGAGACAGGGGCGCGGCGGCAATGAGCAGTACTTC.

This sequence joins TRBV4-2 and TRBJ2-5; D uncertain. Germline loops: CDR1 LGHNA, CDR2 YNFKEQ. This CDR3 has 14 amino acids. Trimming removed 1 base from V and 11 bases from J, with 17 bases in between. Here the CDR3 DNA reads TGTGCCAGCAGCCAAGGGGTTCGTCTGGAACTGCAGTACTTC. It specifies CASSQGVRLELQYF.

This clonotype was seen a single time. The chain has TRBV28 and TRBJ1-6, with 7 bases aligning to TRBD1. The germline gives CDR1 MDHEN, CDR2 SYDVKM. This CDR3 is 15 amino acids long. The V gene end was trimmed by 9 bases and the J gene end by 5 bases; junction bases not matched to a gene: 10. In DNA, the CDR3 is TGTGCCAGTAAGGGGGCGCCTATTAATAATTCACCCCTCCACTTT. Translated, it gives CASKGAPINNSPLHF.

The chain employs TRBV5-6 and TRBJ2-5; 7 nucleotides agree with TRBD2. Germline CDR1 is SGHDT and CDR2 is YYEEEE. This CDR3 contains 15 residues. The V segment lost 4 bases and the J segment 5 bases; nucleotides outside the gene matches: 11. The CDR3 DNA sequence: TGTGCCAGCAGCCAGATTAGACGGGGAGGGGAGACCCAGTACTTC. Translating gives CASSQIRRGGETQYF.

This clonotype was detected many times. The gene calls are TRBV13 and TRBJ2-6; 8 bases map to TRBD1. Germline trimming cut 6 bases from V and 0 bases from J; bases unmatched to any gene: 7. Germline CDR1 PRHDT, CDR2 FYEKMQ (reference sequence). The CDR3 is 17 amino acids. The CDR3 sequence is CASSPHRGSSGANVLTF. In DNA form, the CDR3 reads TGTGCCAGCAGTCCCCACAGGGGGAGCTCTGGGGCCAACGTCCTGACTTTC.

About this clonotype itself: One base away lies a much larger clone, so this may be a sequencing read error. The chain combines TRBV3-1 with TRBJ2-1; TRBD1 aligns across 7 bases. Germline assignment: CDR1 LGHDT and CDR2 YNNKEL (reference sequence). V shed 4 bases, J shed 0 bases, and the junction held 12 bases outside the gene matches. The CDR3 runs 18 residues. CDR3 region: CASSPRGEQGSSYNEQFF. In DNA, the CDR3 is TGTGCCAGCAGCCCCCGAGGGGAACAGGGGAGCTCCTACAATGAGCAGTTCTTC.